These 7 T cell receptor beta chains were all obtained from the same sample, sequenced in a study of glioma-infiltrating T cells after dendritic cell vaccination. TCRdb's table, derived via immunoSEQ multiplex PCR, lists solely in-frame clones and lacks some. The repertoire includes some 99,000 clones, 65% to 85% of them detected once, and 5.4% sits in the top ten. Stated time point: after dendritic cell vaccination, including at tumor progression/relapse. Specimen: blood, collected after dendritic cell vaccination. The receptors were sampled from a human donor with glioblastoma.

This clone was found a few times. CDR3 nucleotides: TGTGCCAGCAGCTTACACTATAACTATGGCTACACCTTC. Its translation is CASSLHYNYGYTF. The genes are TRBV7-9 and TRBJ1-2; D gene ambiguous. The ends were cut back, 2 bases at V and 1 base at J, with 5 bases in the middle. This CDR3 is built from 13 residues. CDR1 is SEHNR and CDR2 is FQNEAQ in the germline V gene (reference sequence).

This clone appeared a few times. CDR3 loop: CASSPDRVWSPLHF. The CDR3 region has the DNA TGTGCCAGCTCACCTGACAGGGTTTGGTCACCCCTCCACTTT. The chain uses TRBV18 and TRBJ1-6, with 7 bases identical to TRBD1. V trimming: 3 bases; J trimming: 10 bases; junction bases outside the gene matches: 6. CDR1 is KGHSH and CDR2 is LQKENI in the germline V gene. The CDR3 extends over 14 amino acids.

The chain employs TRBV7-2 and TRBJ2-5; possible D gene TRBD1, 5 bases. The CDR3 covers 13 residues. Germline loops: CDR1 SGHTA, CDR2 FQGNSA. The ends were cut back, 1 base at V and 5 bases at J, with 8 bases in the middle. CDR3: CASSLVQGETQYF. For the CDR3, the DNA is TGTGCCAGCAGCTTAGTTCAGGGCGAGACCCAGTACTTC.

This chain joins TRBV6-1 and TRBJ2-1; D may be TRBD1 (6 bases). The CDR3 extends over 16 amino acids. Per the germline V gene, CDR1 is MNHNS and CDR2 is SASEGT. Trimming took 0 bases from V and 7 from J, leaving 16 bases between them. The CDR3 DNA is TGTGCCAGCAGTGAAGCGCTTCGGGGCAGGGGTAATGAGCAGTTCTTC. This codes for CASSEALRGRGNEQFF.

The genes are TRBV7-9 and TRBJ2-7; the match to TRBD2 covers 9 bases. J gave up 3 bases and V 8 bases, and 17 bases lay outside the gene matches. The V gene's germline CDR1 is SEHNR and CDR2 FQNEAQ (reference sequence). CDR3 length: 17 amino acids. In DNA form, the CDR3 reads TGTGCCAGCTCCTCATCCTGGGATTTAGCGGGAGTCTACGAGCAGTACTTC. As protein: CASSSSWDLAGVYEQYF.

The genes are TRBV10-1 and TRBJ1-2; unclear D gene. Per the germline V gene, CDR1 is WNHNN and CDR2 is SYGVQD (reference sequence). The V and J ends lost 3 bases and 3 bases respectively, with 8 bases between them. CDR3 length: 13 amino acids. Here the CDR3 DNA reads TGCGCCAGCAGTGAATGGCAGGACTATGGCTACACCTTC. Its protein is CASSEWQDYGYTF.

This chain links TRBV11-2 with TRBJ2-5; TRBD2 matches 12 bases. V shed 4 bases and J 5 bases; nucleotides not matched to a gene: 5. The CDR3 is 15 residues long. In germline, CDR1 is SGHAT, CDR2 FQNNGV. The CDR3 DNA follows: TGTGCCAGCAGCTACACTAGCGGGGGGCCGGAGACCCAGTACTTC. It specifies CASSYTSGGPETQYF.